Listed below are T cell receptor beta chains from one sample, sequenced in a study of T cell changes during pregnancy in multiple sclerosis. Clones were sequenced by immunoSEQ multiplex PCR, and TCRdb holds only the in-frame ones, with some missing. The sample has approximately 40,000 clones; roughly nine tenths are singletons. The sample was CD8+ T cells from peripheral blood mononuclear cells, taken in the third trimester of pregnancy. These receptors were taken from a female donor with multiple sclerosis, enrolled in a pregnancy study. Both conserved end residues are part of each CDR3. The D gene is left open where the match is weak. The size of a clone is reported for some rows only, either as once, few or many, or as a class for expanded clones.

CDR3: CASSLGGYEAFF
DNA: TGTGCCAGCAGCTTAGGCGGATATGAAGCTTTCTTT
J: TRBJ1-1
V: TRBV7-9
size: NA
D: NA
length: 12

CDR3: CASSQDMWASGTADTQYF
DNA: TGCGCCAGCAGCCAAGATATGTGGGCTAGCGGGACCGCAGATACGCAGTATTTT
J: TRBJ2-3
V: TRBV4-3
size: NA
D: TRBD2
length: 18

CDR3: CASSQDLGLATYEQYF
DNA: TGCGCCAGCAGCCAAGATCTGGGACTAGCTACCTACGAGCAGTACTTC
J: TRBJ2-7
V: TRBV4-3
size: NA
D: TRBD2
length: 16

CDR3: CASSPSRTQETQYF
DNA: TGCGCCAGCAGCCCCTCCCGGACTCAAGAGACCCAGTACTTC
J: TRBJ2-5
V: TRBV4-3
size: NA
D: NA
length: 14

CDR3: CASSLRGNLYGYTF
DNA: TGTGCCAGCAGCTTGAGAGGGAACCTCTATGGCTACACCTTC
J: TRBJ1-2
V: TRBV5-6
size: NA
D: NA
length: 14

CDR3: CATSRAGNHNEQFF
DNA: TGTGCCACCAGCAGGGCCGGGAATCACAATGAGCAGTTCTTC
J: TRBJ2-1
V: TRBV15
size: NA
D: NA
length: 14

CDR3: CASSTGRVGEQYF
DNA: TGTGCCAGCAGCACCGGGAGGGTCGGCGAGCAGTACTTC
J: TRBJ2-7
V: TRBV7-6
size: NA
D: TRBD2
length: 13

CDR3: CASSYFRGANTEAFF
DNA: TGTGCCAGCAGTTACTTCAGGGGTGCGAACACTGAAGCTTTCTTT
J: TRBJ1-1
V: TRBV6-5
size: NA
D: NA
length: 15

CDR3: CASSQGYRTEAFF
DNA: TGTGCCAGCAGCCAGGGGTACCGCACTGAAGCTTTCTTT
J: TRBJ1-1
V: TRBV6-5
size: NA
D: NA
length: 13

CDR3: CASSSGQGHTDTQYF
DNA: TGTGCCAGCAGCTCGGGACAGGGACATACAGATACGCAGTATTTT
J: TRBJ2-3
V: TRBV7-2
size: NA
D: TRBD1
length: 15

CDR3: CASSPTGGELFF
DNA: TGTGCCAGCAGCCCCACGGGCGGGGAGCTGTTTTTT
J: TRBJ2-2
V: TRBV13
size: NA
D: NA
length: 12

CDR3: CASSITAFSDQPQHF
DNA: TGTGCCAGTAGTATCACAGCCTTTAGCGATCAGCCCCAGCATTTT
J: TRBJ1-5
V: TRBV19
size: NA
D: NA
length: 15

CDR3: CSVGDFHSGANVLTF
DNA: TGCAGCGTGGGGGACTTCCACTCTGGGGCCAACGTCCTGACTTTC
J: TRBJ2-6
V: TRBV29-1
size: once
D: NA
length: 15

CDR3: CASTTGESRNQPQHF
DNA: TGTGCCAGCACCACAGGGGAGTCACGCAATCAGCCCCAGCATTTT
J: TRBJ1-5
V: TRBV2
size: once
D: TRBD1
length: 15

CDR3: CASSTAGGERNEQYF
DNA: TGTGCCAGTAGTACCGCCGGGGGGGAGCGGAACGAGCAGTACTTC
J: TRBJ2-7
V: TRBV19
size: NA
D: TRBD2
length: 15

CDR3: CASSLKVGDTEAFF
DNA: TGTGCCAGCAGCTTAAAGGTGGGAGACACTGAAGCTTTCTTT
J: TRBJ1-1
V: TRBV7-9
size: NA
D: NA
length: 14

CDR3: CASSIYSTGSNQPQHF
DNA: TGTGCCAGTAGTATATACTCGACTGGTAGCAATCAGCCCCAGCATTTT
J: TRBJ1-5
V: TRBV19
size: NA
D: NA
length: 16

CDR3: CASSPGTGQETQYF
DNA: TGCGCCAGCAGCCCGGGGACAGGGCAGGAGACCCAGTACTTC
J: TRBJ2-5
V: TRBV4-3
size: NA
D: TRBD1
length: 14

CDR3: CASSLTLSSYNEQFF
DNA: TGTGCCAGCAGCCTGACACTTAGCTCCTACAATGAGCAGTTCTTC
J: TRBJ2-1
V: TRBV7-3
size: NA
D: NA
length: 15

CDR3: CASNIGDYYGYTF
DNA: TGTGCCAGCAACATTGGGGACTACTATGGCTACACCTTC
J: TRBJ1-2
V: TRBV28
size: NA
D: NA
length: 13

CDR3: CASSLVGAASSYEQYF
DNA: TGTGCCAGCAGCTTAGTAGGGGCAGCAAGTTCCTACGAGCAGTACTTC
J: TRBJ2-7
V: TRBV7-9
size: NA
D: NA
length: 16

CDR3: CSVEDGREDSYEQYF
DNA: TGCAGCGTTGAAGACGGACGGGAGGACTCCTACGAGCAGTACTTC
J: TRBJ2-7
V: TRBV29-1
size: once
D: TRBD2
length: 15

CDR3: CASSQEGGQGFYEQYF
DNA: TGCGCCAGCAGCCAAGAAGGGGGACAGGGCTTCTACGAGCAGTACTTC
J: TRBJ2-7
V: TRBV4-3
size: NA
D: TRBD1
length: 16

CDR3: CATGNRANTEAFF
DNA: TGTGCCACCGGAAACAGGGCGAACACTGAAGCTTTCTTT
J: TRBJ1-1
V: TRBV19
size: NA
D: NA
length: 13

CDR3: CASGFGGGYTF
DNA: TGTGCCAGCGGTTTCGGGGGTGGCTACACCTTC
J: TRBJ1-2
V: TRBV25-1
size: NA
D: NA
length: 11

CDR3: CASSVPGESGYYNEQFF
DNA: TGTGCCAGCAGTGTCCCGGGAGAAAGCGGGTATTACAATGAGCAGTTCTTC
J: TRBJ2-1
V: TRBV25-1
size: once
D: NA
length: 17

CDR3: CASSQLAGEGYEQYF
DNA: TGTGCCAGCAGCCAACTAGCGGGAGAAGGGTACGAGCAGTACTTC
J: TRBJ2-7
V: TRBV5-6
size: NA
D: TRBD2
length: 15

CDR3: CASSPETGTYTGELFF
DNA: TGTGCCAGCAGCCCGGAGACAGGGACTTACACCGGGGAGCTGTTTTTT
J: TRBJ2-2
V: TRBV9
size: NA
D: NA
length: 16

CDR3: CAISPVPGANVLTF
DNA: TGTGCCATCAGCCCGGTCCCCGGGGCCAACGTCCTGACTTTC
J: TRBJ2-6
V: TRBV10-3
size: NA
D: NA
length: 14

CDR3: CASSLGTGVAFF
DNA: TGTGCCAGCAGTTTAGGGACAGGGGTTGCTTTCTTT
J: TRBJ1-1
V: TRBV28
size: few
D: TRBD1
length: 12

CDR3: CASSYSGTSSYEQYF
DNA: TGTGCCAGCAGTTACTCAGGGACAAGCTCCTACGAGCAGTACTTC
J: TRBJ2-7
V: TRBV6-5
size: NA
D: NA
length: 15

CDR3: CASSMMTGFDTEAFF
DNA: TGTGCCAGTAGTATGATGACAGGGTTCGACACTGAAGCTTTCTTT
J: TRBJ1-1
V: TRBV19
size: NA
D: TRBD1
length: 15

CDR3: CASSQGPPAGELFF
DNA: TGCGCCAGCAGCCAAGGGCCGCCTGCCGGGGAGCTGTTTTTT
J: TRBJ2-2
V: TRBV4-3
size: NA
D: NA
length: 14

CDR3: CASRGAGQETQYF
DNA: TGTGCCAGCAGGGGGGCAGGGCAAGAGACCCAGTACTTC
J: TRBJ2-5
V: TRBV7-3
size: once
D: NA
length: 13

CDR3: CASATGGWGVAFF
DNA: TGTGCCAGCGCGACAGGGGGCTGGGGAGTAGCTTTCTTT
J: TRBJ1-1
V: TRBV21-1
size: NA
D: NA
length: 13

CDR3: CATSRVRLSGDTQYF
DNA: TGTGCCACCAGCAGAGTTAGGCTGAGCGGAGATACGCAGTATTTT
J: TRBJ2-3
V: TRBV15
size: once
D: NA
length: 15

CDR3: CASSSGGQGNYTF
DNA: TGTGCCAGCAGCTCAGGGGGACAGGGTAACTACACCTTC
J: TRBJ1-2
V: TRBV7-9
size: NA
D: TRBD1
length: 13

CDR3: CASSFRGREKLFF
DNA: TGTGCCAGCAGCTTCAGGGGAAGGGAAAAACTGTTTTTT
J: TRBJ1-4
V: TRBV5-4
size: NA
D: NA
length: 13

CDR3: CASSARGDGRELFF
DNA: TGTGCCAGCAGTGCCCGGGGGGACGGGCGGGAGCTGTTTTTT
J: TRBJ2-2
V: TRBV25-1
size: NA
D: TRBD2
length: 14

CDR3: CASSQEAHLAGSTDTQYF
DNA: TGCGCCAGCAGCCAAGAAGCTCATCTAGCGGGTAGCACAGATACGCAGTATTTT
J: TRBJ2-3
V: TRBV4-3
size: NA
D: TRBD2
length: 18

CDR3: CASSVTGNTEAFF
DNA: TGTGCCAGCAGCGTAACTGGGAACACTGAAGCTTTCTTT
J: TRBJ1-1
V: TRBV9
size: NA
D: NA
length: 13

CDR3: CASSLTGVLVYGYTF
DNA: TGTGCCAGCAGTTTGACAGGGGTGCTCGTCTATGGCTACACCTTC
J: TRBJ1-2
V: TRBV27
size: once
D: TRBD1
length: 15